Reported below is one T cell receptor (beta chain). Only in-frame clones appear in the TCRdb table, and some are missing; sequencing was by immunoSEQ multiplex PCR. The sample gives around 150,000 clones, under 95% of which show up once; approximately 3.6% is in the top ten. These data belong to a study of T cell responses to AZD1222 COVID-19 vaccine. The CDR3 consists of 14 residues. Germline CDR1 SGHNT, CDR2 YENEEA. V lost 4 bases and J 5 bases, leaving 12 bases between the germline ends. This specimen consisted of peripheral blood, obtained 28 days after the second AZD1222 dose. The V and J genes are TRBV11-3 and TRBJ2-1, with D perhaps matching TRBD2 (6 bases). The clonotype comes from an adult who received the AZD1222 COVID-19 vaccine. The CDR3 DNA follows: TGTGCCAGCAGCTCCGGAGGGTCCCACAATGAGCAGTTCTTC. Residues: CASSSGGSHNEQFF.